One TCR beta chain is described in this entry. Its antigen is still unknown. CDR3 size: 14 residues. Per the germline V gene, CDR1 is SQVTM and CDR2 is ANQGSEA. With 7 bases clipped from V and 3 bases from J, the junction kept 8 bases outside the gene matches. The entry originates in a study of T cell clonotyping in hematopoietic cell transplantation. Produced via immunoSEQ multiplex PCR; TCRdb's table is partial and in-frame only. This table holds 5,800 or so clones, about 80% found once. Overall study findings and caveats: At the given depth, recipient repertoires were over 95% de novo clonotypes. Pathologically expanded recipient clonotypes increased progressively from day 30 to day 180 as diversity fell. Without cell sorting, CD4 versus CD8 contributions remain unresolved. Higher Inverse Simpson Index values in graft donor and pretransplant recipient predicted broader posttransplant TCR diversity.

This chain joins TRBV29-1 and TRBJ2-7, with 11 nucleotides matching TRBD2. Sequenced material: PBMCs, taken 100 days after allogeneic stem cell transplant. The sequence was collected from a male patient aged 45-59 years who had an allogeneic stem cell transplant from an unrelated donor, so the T cells may come from the graft donor. Some clones in this sample may be carry-over from other donors' samples. The DNA for the CDR3 is TGCAGCGCTGGGTTGGGACTAGCGGACTACGAGCAGTACTTC. Protein: CSAGLGLADYEQYF.